The 19 T cell receptor beta chains given below trace back to one sample, sequenced in a study of response to subunit inactivated influenza vaccine. One entry per CDR3 protein results from TCRdb running MiXCR on the RT-PCR reads. The sample records hundreds of thousands of distinct CDR3 sequences, around 8% being singletons. The sample in question was PBMCs from blood, obtained approximately 25 months after vaccination. The source of these receptors is a man aged 50 to 69 who received an inactivated influenza vaccine.

Ten or more counts support this clonotype. The chain links TRBV12-3 or TRBV12-4 to TRBJ1-1; no definite D call. The V gene lost 5 bases and the J gene lost 0 bases, with 10 bases spanning the gap. CDR3 length: 14 amino acids. Here the CDR3 DNA reads TGTGCCAGCAGTCCACAACAGCTGAACACTGAAGCTTTCTTT. It specifies CASSPQQLNTEAFF.

This clonotype came up a few times. One end of the junction is discordant with germline, which a read error may explain. The V and J genes are TRBV27 and TRBJ2-3, with a possible D match to TRBD1 (5 bases). Germline V gene lookup returns CDR1 MNHEY and CDR2 SMNVEV (reference sequence). The CDR3 covers 13 residues. The CDR3 loop is CASSQGVTDTHYF. In DNA form, the CDR3 reads TGTGCCAGCAGTCAAGGGGTCACAGATACGCATTATTTT.

This clonotype appeared a few times. The CDR3 DNA reads as TGCGCCAGCAGCTTGAGTCGGGAGAGCGGGGAGCTGTTTTTT. Encoded protein: CASSLSRESGELFF. The V gene is TRBV5-1, the J gene TRBJ2-2, with D maybe TRBD2 (6 bases). Germline V CDR1 and CDR2: SGHRS, YFSETQ. This CDR3 comprises 14 residues. Trimming shortened V by 1 base and J by 7 bases, and 11 bases separated the two germline ends. Combining the CDR3 with reference TRBV5-1 and TRBJ2-2 gives the whole variable domain KAGVTQTPRYLIKTRGQQVTLSCSPISGHRSVSWYQQTPGQGLQFLFEYFSETQRNKGNFPGRFSGRQFSNSRSEMNVSTLELGDSALYLCASSLSRESGELFFGEGSRLTVL.

This clonotype came up a few times. The chain uses TRBV6-1 and TRBJ2-3; 8 bases are shared with TRBD2. This CDR3 comprises 15 residues. Germline V CDR1 and CDR2: MNHNS, SASEGT. Germline trimming cut 2 bases from V and 2 bases from J; bases unmatched to any gene: 3. Here the CDR3 DNA reads TGTGCCAGCAGTGAACGGCGGGGGGCCACAGATACGCAGTATTTT. Amino acids: CASSERRGATDTQYF.

The chain uses TRBV20-1 and TRBJ2-1; TRBD2 matches 10 bases. Germline V gives CDR1 DFQATT, CDR2 SNEGSKA (reference sequence). V gave up 0 bases and J gave up 10 bases; unmatched junction bases: 15. This CDR3 contains 17 residues. CDR3 region: CSARDPESAGGPREQFF. The CDR3 nucleotides are TGCAGTGCTAGAGATCCCGAATCAGCGGGGGGGCCGAGAGAGCAGTTCTTC.

The rearrangement uses TRBV7-3 and TRBJ2-3; 7 nucleotides match TRBD2. Germline V gives CDR1 SGHTA, CDR2 FQGTGA. The V gene end was trimmed by 1 base and the J gene end by 5 bases; junction bases not matched to a gene: 12. This CDR3 is 17 amino acids long. CDR3: CASSLNPRGSGLDTQYF. The CDR3 DNA follows: TGTGCCAGCAGCTTAAACCCCCGCGGGAGTGGTTTAGATACGCAGTATTTT.

This clonotype appeared many times. The genes are TRBV20-1 and TRBJ2-7; 11 nucleotides align to TRBD2. This CDR3 region has 14 residues. In germline, CDR1 is DFQATT, CDR2 SNEGSKA (reference sequence). J gave up 2 bases and V 3 bases, and 3 bases lay outside the gene matches. The DNA of the CDR3 is TGCAGTGCTAGGGATAGCGGGAGGGCCTACGAGCAGTACTTC. It translates to CSARDSGRAYEQYF.

The chain joins TRBV7-8 to TRBJ2-1, with a tentative D call TRBD2 (6 bases). In germline, CDR1 is SGHVS, CDR2 FQNEAQ. This CDR3 has 15 residues. V was clipped by 10 bases and J by 3 bases, with 19 bases between them. CDR3 residues: CATKTGEGIYNEQFF. CDR3 nucleotides: TGTGCCACCAAAACGGGAGAGGGGATCTACAATGAGCAGTTCTTC.

This clonotype was seen ten or more times. This sequence joins TRBV29-1 and TRBJ1-1; TRBD1 is a possible D gene (6 bases). The CDR3 covers 13 residues. The V end lost 7 bases, the J end lost 0 bases, and 12 bases lay between the germline ends. Germline assignment: CDR1 SQVTM and CDR2 ANQGSEA. The CDR3 DNA follows: TGCAGCGCCGAGACAGGAATGAACACTGAAGCTTTCTTT. Protein product: CSAETGMNTEAFF.

This clonotype was detected only a few times. The chain is built from TRBV6-5 and TRBJ2-6, with D perhaps given as TRBD1 or TRBD2 (5 bases each). The germline V gene has CDR1 MNHEY and CDR2 SVGAGI. The V gene lost 1 base and the J gene lost 4 bases, with 11 bases spanning the gap. This CDR3 is built from 16 residues. The DNA of the CDR3 is TGTGCCAGCAGTTACTGGGACGGTCTCGGGGCCAACGTCCTGACTTTC. It translates to CASSYWDGLGANVLTF.

This clonotype came up once. At one end the junction does not follow the germline gene, possibly because of a read error. This sequence joins TRBV7-2 and TRBJ1-5, with unresolved D. Germline V gene data show CDR1 as SGHTA and CDR2 as FQGNSA. The CDR3 contains 13 residues. The CDR3 sequence is CASSFRRNHPQHF. The DNA for the CDR3 is TGTGCCAGCAGCTTCCGCCGGAATCATCCCCAGCATTTT.

This clonotype was observed at least ten times. The chain has TRBV27 and TRBJ1-5, with 7 bases aligning to TRBD1. Germline V CDR1 and CDR2: MNHEY, SMNVEV (reference sequence). V shed 2 bases and J 2 bases; nucleotides not matched to a gene: 3. This CDR3 spans 15 amino acids. This CDR3 reads CASSLRQGGNQPQHF. The CDR3 nucleotides read TGTGCCAGCAGTTTAAGACAGGGCGGCAATCAGCCCCAGCATTTT.

This clonotype was detected only a few times. The CDR3 nucleotides read TGTGCCAGCAGTTACTGGTCCGGCGAGCAGTACTTC. Protein sequence: CASSYWSGEQYF. This chain uses TRBV6-5 with TRBJ2-7; D ambiguous. The CDR3 totals 12 residues. Germline V lookup: CDR1 MNHEY, CDR2 SVGAGI. V dropped 1 base and J dropped 6 bases, with 7 bases sitting between them.

This clonotype came up many times. The chain uses TRBV20-1 and TRBJ2-1; D is possibly TRBD1 (6 bases). V dropped 4 bases and J dropped 5 bases, with 18 bases sitting between them. Germline V gene data show CDR1 as DFQATT and CDR2 as SNEGSKA (reference sequence). This CDR3 comprises 15 residues. CDR3 sequence: CSATGWDTKDNEQFF. The DNA of the CDR3 is TGCAGTGCTACTGGATGGGACACCAAGGACAATGAGCAGTTCTTC.

This clonotype was picked up many times. CDR3 DNA sequence: TGTGCCAGCAGCTTAGCTAGCGGGGGTTTCCCCTACAATGAGCAGTTCTTC. This translates into CASSLASGGFPYNEQFF. The chain employs TRBV7-9 and TRBJ2-1, with TRBD2 identical over 9 bases. Germline CDR1 reads SEHNR; CDR2 reads FQNEAQ (reference sequence). With V trimmed by 0 bases and J by 2 bases, 5 bases remained unmatched. The CDR3 is 17 residues long.

There are a few counts of this clonotype. The chain carries TRBV5-6 and TRBJ1-1, with D tentatively TRBD1 (5 bases). Trimming took off 4 bases at V and 4 bases at J, with 17 bases between the two ends. Germline V gene lookup returns CDR1 SGHDT and CDR2 YYEEEE. This CDR3 has 15 residues. The CDR3 sequence is CASSTAGRAGTEAFF. The CDR3 DNA reads as TGTGCCAGCAGCACCGCGGGCAGGGCCGGCACTGAAGCTTTCTTT.

In this sample, this clonotype turned up many times. J is TRBJ2-6 and V is TRBV9, with D unresolved. Between the trimmed V and J ends, which lost 6 bases and 2 bases, there was a span of 3 bases. CDR1 and CDR2 from the germline V gene are SGDLS and YYNGEE. The CDR3 length is 12 residues. The CDR3 nucleotides are TGTGCCAGCAATACTGGGGCCAACGTCCTGACTTTC. This encodes CASNTGANVLTF.

About this clonotype: At one boundary the junction diverges from the germline segment, which might be a read error. V usage is TRBV20-1 and J usage is TRBJ2-3; tentatively, D is TRBD2 (6 bases). The CDR3 length is 14 residues. CDR1 and CDR2 (germline): DFQATT, SNEGSKA (reference sequence). The CDR3: CCARDKLATDTQYF. In nucleotides, the CDR3 is TGCTGTGCTAGAGATAAACTAGCCACAGATACGCAGTATTTT.

This clonotype was counted a few times. The gene calls are TRBV7-2 and TRBJ2-5, with D unclear. The CDR3 extends over 13 amino acids. The V gene lost 4 bases and the J gene lost 2 bases, with 8 bases spanning the gap. Germline V lookup: CDR1 SGHTA, CDR2 FQGNSA. CDR3 in DNA: TGTGCCAGCAGCTCCCGTTCTCAAGAGACCCAGTACTTC. Translation gives CASSSRSQETQYF.